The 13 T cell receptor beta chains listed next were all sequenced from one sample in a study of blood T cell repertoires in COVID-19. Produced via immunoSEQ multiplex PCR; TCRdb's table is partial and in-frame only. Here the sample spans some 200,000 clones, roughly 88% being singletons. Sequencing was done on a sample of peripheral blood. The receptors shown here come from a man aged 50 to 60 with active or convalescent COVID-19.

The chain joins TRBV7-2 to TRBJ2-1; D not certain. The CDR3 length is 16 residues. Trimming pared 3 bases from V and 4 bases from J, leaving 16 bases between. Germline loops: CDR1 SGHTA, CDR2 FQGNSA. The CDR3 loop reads CASSFSPSFGYNEQFF. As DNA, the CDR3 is TGTGCCAGCAGCTTTAGTCCAAGCTTCGGGTACAATGAGCAGTTCTTC.

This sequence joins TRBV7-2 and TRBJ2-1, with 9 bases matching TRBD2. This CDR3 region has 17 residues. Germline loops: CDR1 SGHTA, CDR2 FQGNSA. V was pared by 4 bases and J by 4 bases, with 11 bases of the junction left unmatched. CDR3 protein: CASSSLSGGNGYNEQFF. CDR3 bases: TGTGCCAGCAGCTCGTTGAGCGGGGGGAACGGTTACAATGAGCAGTTCTTC.

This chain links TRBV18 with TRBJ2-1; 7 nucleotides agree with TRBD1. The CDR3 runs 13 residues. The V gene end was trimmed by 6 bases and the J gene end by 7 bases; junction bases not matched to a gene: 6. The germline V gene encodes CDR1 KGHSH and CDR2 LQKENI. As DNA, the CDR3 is TGTGCCAGCTCCCTAGGGGGCCCGAATGAGCAGTTCTTC. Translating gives CASSLGGPNEQFF.

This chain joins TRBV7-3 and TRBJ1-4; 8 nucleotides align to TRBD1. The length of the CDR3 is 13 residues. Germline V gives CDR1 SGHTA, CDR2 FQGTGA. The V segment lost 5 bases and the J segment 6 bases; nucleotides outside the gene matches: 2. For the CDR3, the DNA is TGTGCCAGCAGCGGACAGGGCGATGAAAAACTGTTTTTT. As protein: CASSGQGDEKLFF.

CDR3 region: CASSLQSSGQSTDTQYF. DNA of the CDR3: TGTGCCAGCAGCTTACAGTCTAGCGGGCAATCCACAGATACGCAGTATTTT. The chain links TRBV7-2 to TRBJ2-3; the match to TRBD2 covers 8 bases. The ends lost 2 bases at V and 2 bases at J; junction bases unmatched: 9. Germline-derived CDR1 and CDR2 are SGHTA and FQGNSA. The CDR3 spans 17 residues. Variable domain in full (rest from reference TRBV7-2 and TRBJ2-3): GAGVSQSPSNKVTEKGKDVELRCDPISGHTALYWYRQSLGQGLEFLIYFQGNSAPDKSGLPSDRFSAERTGGSVSTLTIQRTQQEDSAVYLCASSLQSSGQSTDTQYFGPGTRLTVL.

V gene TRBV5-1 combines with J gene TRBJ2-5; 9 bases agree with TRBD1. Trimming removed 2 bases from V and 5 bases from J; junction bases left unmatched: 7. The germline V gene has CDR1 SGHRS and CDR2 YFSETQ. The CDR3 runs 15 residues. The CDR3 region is CASSFLTGGGETQYF. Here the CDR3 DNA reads TGCGCCAGCAGCTTCCTAACAGGGGGCGGTGAGACCCAGTACTTC.

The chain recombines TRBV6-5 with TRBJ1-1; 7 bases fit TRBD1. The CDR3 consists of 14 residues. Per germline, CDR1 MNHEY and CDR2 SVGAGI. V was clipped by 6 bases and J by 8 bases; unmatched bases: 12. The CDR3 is CASRPTTGITEAFF. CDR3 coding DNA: TGTGCCAGCAGACCTACGACAGGGATCACCGAAGCTTTCTTT.

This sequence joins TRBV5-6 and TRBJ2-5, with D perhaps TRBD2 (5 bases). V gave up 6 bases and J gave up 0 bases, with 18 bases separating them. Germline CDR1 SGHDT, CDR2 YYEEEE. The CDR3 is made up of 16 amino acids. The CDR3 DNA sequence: TGTGCCAGCACCCGAATTCTGGACTGGAACCAAGAGACCCAGTACTTC. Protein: CASTRILDWNQETQYF. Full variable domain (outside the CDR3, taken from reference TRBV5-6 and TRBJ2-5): DAGVTQSPTHLIKTRGQQVTLRCSPKSGHDTVSWYQQALGQGPQFIFQYYEEEERQRGNFPDRFSGHQFPNYSSELNVNALLLGDSALYLCASTRILDWNQETQYFGPGTRLLVL.

The CDR3 DNA reads TGTGCCAGCAGTTTATATGGGACAGGGGGCCCCTACGAGCAGTACTTC. It codes for CASSLYGTGGPYEQYF. The V gene is TRBV28, the J gene TRBJ2-7, with 12 bases matching TRBD1. CDR1 and CDR2 (germline): MDHEN, SYDVKM. The CDR3 has 16 amino acids. Unmatched junction bases numbered 3, after V lost 1 base and J lost 2 bases.

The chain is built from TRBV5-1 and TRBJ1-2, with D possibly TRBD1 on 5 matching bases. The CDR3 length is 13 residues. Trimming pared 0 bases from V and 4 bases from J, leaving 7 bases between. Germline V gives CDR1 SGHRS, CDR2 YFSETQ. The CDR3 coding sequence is TGCGCCAGCAGCTTGGAACAGGCCTATGGCTACACCTTC. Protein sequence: CASSLEQAYGYTF.

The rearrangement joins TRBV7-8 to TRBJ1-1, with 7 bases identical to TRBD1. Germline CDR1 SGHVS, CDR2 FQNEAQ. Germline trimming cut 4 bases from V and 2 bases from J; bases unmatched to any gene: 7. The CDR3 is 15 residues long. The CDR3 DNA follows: TGTGCCAGCAGCTCTGGATACAGGGGTAACACTGAAGCTTTCTTT. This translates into CASSSGYRGNTEAFF.

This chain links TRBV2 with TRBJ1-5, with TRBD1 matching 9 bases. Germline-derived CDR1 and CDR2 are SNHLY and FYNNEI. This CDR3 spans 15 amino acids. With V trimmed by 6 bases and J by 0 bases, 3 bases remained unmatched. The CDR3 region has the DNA TGTGCCAGCAGGCGGACAGGGGATAGCAATCAGCCCCAGCATTTT. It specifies CASRRTGDSNQPQHF.

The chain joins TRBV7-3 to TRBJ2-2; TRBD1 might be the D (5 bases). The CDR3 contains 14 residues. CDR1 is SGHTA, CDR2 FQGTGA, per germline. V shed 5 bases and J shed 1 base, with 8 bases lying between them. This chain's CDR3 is CASSKGQNTGELFF. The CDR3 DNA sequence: TGTGCCAGCAGCAAAGGACAGAACACCGGGGAGCTGTTTTTT.